The 26 T cell receptor beta chains given below trace back to one sample, sequenced in a study of cytomegalovirus exposure and HLA in healthy donors. PCR involved 60 Vbeta and 13 Jbeta primers. The data were produced by immunoSEQ multiplex PCR, yet TCRdb's version contains in-frame clones alone and is incomplete. The table has around 270,000 clones, approximately 80% seen once. The specimen sequenced was PBMCs. The source of these receptors is a girl between 2 and 10 years old in good health and CMV-seronegative.

In this sample, this clone turned up once. J is TRBJ1-2 and V is TRBV6-1, with 7 positions matching TRBD1. The CDR3 runs to 15 residues. The germline V gene encodes CDR1 MNHNS and CDR2 SASEGT. The V gene end was trimmed by 5 bases and the J gene end by 4 bases; junction bases not matched to a gene: 10. The CDR3 region is CASSPTGFRIYGYTF. The CDR3 coding sequence is TGTGCCAGCAGTCCGACAGGGTTTAGAATCTATGGCTACACCTTC.

J is TRBJ1-6 and V is TRBV5-5; D is ambiguous. The CDR3 extends over 16 amino acids. From germline, CDR1 is SGHKS and CDR2 YYEKEE (reference sequence). The V end was cut by 1 base, the J end by 0 bases, with 8 bases between. CDR3 region: CASSLMLSSYNSPLHF. The CDR3 DNA is TGTGCCAGCAGCTTGATGCTGAGCTCCTATAATTCACCCCTCCACTTT. The complete variable domain, with remaining parts taken from reference TRBV5-5 and TRBJ1-6, reads DAGVTQSPTHLIKTRGQQVTLRCSPISGHKSVSWYQQVLGQGPQFIFQYYEKEERGRGNFPDRFSARQFPNYSSELNVNALLLGDSALYLCASSLMLSSYNSPLHFGNGTRLTVT.

The chain has TRBV11-3 and TRBJ2-2; D might be TRBD1 (6 bases). Germline CDR1 is SGHNT and CDR2 is YENEEA. The V end was cut by 2 bases, the J end by 0 bases, with 10 bases between. The CDR3 spans 16 residues. CDR3 in DNA: TGTGCCAGCAGCTTAAATGGACAGACGAACACCGGGGAGCTGTTTTTT. Its translation is CASSLNGQTNTGELFF.

The J gene is TRBJ2-1, the V gene TRBV6-1; D perhaps matches TRBD2 (6 bases). The CDR3 runs to 15 residues. With 6 bases removed from V and 4 bases from J, the gap between germline ends came to 16 bases. From germline, CDR1 is MNHNS and CDR2 SASEGT. The DNA for the CDR3 is TGTGCCAGCAGGGAGGGACTCCGATTATACAATGAGCAGTTCTTC. Protein product: CASREGLRLYNEQFF.

CDR3 nucleotides: TGTGCCAGCAGTTTGCCGGGGGGGCCCAGAGATACGCAGTATTTT. Its translation is CASSLPGGPRDTQYF. This chain connects TRBV28 to TRBJ2-3, with 8 bases identical to TRBD2. V trimming: 3 bases; J trimming: 5 bases; junction bases outside the gene matches: 7. Germline CDR1 and CDR2: MDHEN and SYDVKM. The CDR3 totals 15 residues.

This clone was recorded once. The rearrangement uses TRBV7-2 and TRBJ2-1; D ambiguous. The V end lost 2 bases, the J end lost 5 bases, and 7 bases lay between the germline ends. CDR1 SGHTA and CDR2 FQGNSA come from the germline V gene. This CDR3 has 13 residues. DNA for the CDR3: TGTGCCAGCAGCTTAAATCGGGACAATGAGCAGTTCTTC. Its protein product is CASSLNRDNEQFF.

The chain has TRBV19 and TRBJ2-5; possibly TRBD1 for D (6 bases). CDR1 is LNHDA and CDR2 is SQIVND in the germline V gene (reference sequence). The V end was cut by 5 bases, the J end by 5 bases, with 15 bases between. The CDR3 sequence is 14 residues long. CDR3 nucleotides: TGTGCCAGTAGTCTTGGGACAAACGGTGAGACCCAGTACTTC. It codes for CASSLGTNGETQYF.

The rearrangement uses TRBV14 and TRBJ2-3; D is undetermined. V lost 4 bases and J 2 bases, leaving 13 bases between the germline ends. Germline V lookup: CDR1 SGHDN, CDR2 FVKESK. This CDR3 has 15 amino acids. CDR3: CASSRNSRYTDTQYF. The DNA of the CDR3 is TGTGCCAGCAGCCGTAATTCCCGCTACACAGATACGCAGTATTTT.

The rearrangement uses TRBV29-1 and TRBJ2-7, with unresolved D. This CDR3 has 13 residues. Germline CDR1 is SQVTM and CDR2 is ANQGSEA. V was pared by 7 bases and J by 2 bases, with 15 bases between. In nucleotides, the CDR3 is TGCAGCGCCGAGGTGGATTCCCCCTACGAGCAGTACTTC. Its translation: CSAEVDSPYEQYF.

V usage is TRBV7-6 and J usage is TRBJ1-6; D not certain. Trimming left V 3 bases short and J 7 bases short, with 10 bases between. This CDR3 comprises 14 residues. Germline lookup yields CDR1 SGHVS and CDR2 FNYEAQ. The CDR3 nucleotides are TGTGCCAGCAGCTTTAGCCCATCGAATTCACCCCTCCACTTT. Protein: CASSFSPSNSPLHF.

CDR3 sequence: CASSKDGRAKEGYTF. Here the CDR3 DNA reads TGTGCCAGCAGCAAAGACGGCAGGGCGAAGGAAGGCTACACCTTC. The J gene is TRBJ1-2, the V gene TRBV21-1; TRBD1, as called in the table, went unchecked against the DNA. TRBV21-1 is noted as a pseudogene. The CDR3 totals 15 residues.

The J gene is TRBJ2-2, the V gene TRBV27; 8 bases map to TRBD2. CDR3 size: 16 residues. Germline trimming cut 5 bases from V and 7 bases from J; bases unmatched to any gene: 12. Germline V lookup: CDR1 MNHEY, CDR2 SMNVEV (reference sequence). CDR3 residues: CASSTGLAYSDGELFF. DNA for the CDR3: TGTGCCAGCAGTACCGGACTAGCCTATTCGGACGGGGAGCTGTTTTTT.

This sequence joins TRBV4-1 and TRBJ1-5; 8 nucleotides align to TRBD1. The V gene's germline CDR1 is MGHRA and CDR2 YSYEKL. V lost 3 bases and J lost 5; bases outside the gene matches: 18. The CDR3 spans 19 residues. The DNA for the CDR3 is TGCGCCAGCAGCCAGAGCGAGGCGGCAGGGGGCCTTCGCCATCAGCCCCAGCATTTT. Translated, it gives CASSQSEAAGGLRHQPQHF.

This chain links TRBV27 with TRBJ1-2; no clear D gene. The CDR3 is 13 residues long. Looked up from germline, CDR1 is MNHEY and CDR2 is SMNVEV (reference sequence). V gave up 2 bases and J gave up 0 bases, with 4 bases separating them. The CDR3 is CASSLAANYGYTF. As DNA, the CDR3 is TGTGCCAGCAGTTTAGCGGCTAACTATGGCTACACCTTC.

The chain couples TRBV5-1 to TRBJ2-7, with 12 bases aligning to TRBD2. This CDR3 comprises 17 residues. The junction had 8 bases not matched to a gene; V was cut back by 2 bases and J by 2 bases. Germline lookup yields CDR1 SGHRS and CDR2 YFSETQ. The CDR3 spells CASSFGLAGRKTYEQYF. In DNA, the CDR3 is TGCGCCAGCAGCTTCGGACTAGCGGGACGAAAGACCTACGAGCAGTACTTC.

The V and J genes are TRBV10-3 and TRBJ2-2; TRBD1 agrees at 10 bases. The CDR3 runs 14 residues. Germline loops: CDR1 ENHRY, CDR2 SYGVKD. Unmatched junction bases numbered 1, after V lost 9 bases and J lost 0 bases. The CDR3 bases are TGTGCCATGGGGACAGGGGCGAACACCGGGGAGCTGTTTTTT. It translates to CAMGTGANTGELFF.

The rearrangement uses TRBV4-1 and TRBJ2-2, with a weak D call TRBD1 (6 bases). This CDR3 spans 15 amino acids. The germline V and J ends were trimmed by 4 bases and 4 bases, with 13 bases remaining between them. Germline CDR1 and CDR2: MGHRA and YSYEKL. CDR3: CASSRRDISTGELFF. For the CDR3, the DNA is TGCGCCAGCAGCCGCCGGGACATTAGCACCGGGGAGCTGTTTTTT.

CDR3 DNA sequence: TGTGCCAGCAGCTTCCAGTCCGACAGGAGGAACACTGAAGCTTTCTTT. Translated, it gives CASSFQSDRRNTEAFF. V gene TRBV5-5 combines with J gene TRBJ1-1, with D possibly being TRBD1 (6 bases). This CDR3 contains 16 residues. The germline gives CDR1 SGHKS, CDR2 YYEKEE (reference sequence). Trimming shortened V by 2 bases and J by 1 base, and 15 bases separated the two germline ends.

This chain links TRBV30 with TRBJ1-3, with a tentative D call TRBD1 (5 bases). CDR3 length: 14 residues. V was trimmed by 4 bases and J by 0 bases, leaving 10 bases between them. Germline V gene sequence: CDR1 GTSNPN, CDR2 SVGIG (reference sequence). The CDR3, as DNA: TGTGCCTGGAAGGTACAGGCCTCTGGAAACACCATATATTTT. The encoded protein is CAWKVQASGNTIYF.

This clone was recorded only once. The rearrangement joins TRBV4-2 to TRBJ2-3; D unresolved. V dropped 1 base and J dropped 3 bases, with 11 bases sitting between them. This CDR3 has 15 residues. Looked up from germline, CDR1 is LGHNA and CDR2 is YNFKEQ. This chain's CDR3 is CASSQARLKTDTQYF. The CDR3 DNA reads TGTGCCAGCAGCCAAGCTCGACTTAAAACAGATACGCAGTATTTT.

The chain couples TRBV6-5 to TRBJ2-2; D may be TRBD1 (5 bases). Trimming took off 10 bases at V and 3 bases at J, with 18 bases between the two ends. CDR1 is MNHEY and CDR2 is SVGAGI in the germline V gene. The CDR3 spans 15 residues. CDR3 residues: CATRRGAAYTGELFF. The CDR3 nucleotides are TGTGCCACCAGACGTGGGGCGGCCTACACCGGGGAGCTGTTTTTT.

This clone occurred once. The chain recombines TRBV27 with TRBJ1-6; D gene unclear. Trimming removed 3 bases from V and 7 bases from J, with 19 bases in between. Germline V gene sequence: CDR1 MNHEY, CDR2 SMNVEV (reference sequence). The CDR3 is 17 residues long. The CDR3 coding sequence is TGTGCCAGCAGTTTTGATCGGGAAGTCCTACCAAATTCACCCCTCCACTTT. Its protein is CASSFDREVLPNSPLHF.

The V gene is TRBV4-1, the J gene TRBJ1-1; TRBD1 agrees at 9 bases. Germline V lookup: CDR1 MGHRA, CDR2 YSYEKL. This CDR3 contains 14 residues. With V trimmed by 4 bases and J by 4 bases, 4 bases remained unmatched. The CDR3 protein is CASSLQGASTEAFF. CDR3 in DNA: TGCGCCAGCAGCCTACAGGGGGCGAGCACTGAAGCTTTCTTT.

The V and J genes are TRBV9 and TRBJ1-6; D might be TRBD1 (6 bases). V lost 3 bases to trimming and J lost 8 bases, with 15 bases between them. Germline CDR1 reads SGDLS; CDR2 reads YYNGEE. There are 15 residues in the CDR3. CDR3 in amino acids: CASSARGTLDSPLHF. The CDR3, as DNA: TGTGCCAGCAGCGCGCGTGGGACACTTGATTCACCCCTCCACTTT.

V and J are TRBV6-1 and TRBJ1-1; 9 bases agree with TRBD1. Germline CDR1 is MNHNS and CDR2 is SASEGT. The CDR3 consists of 15 residues. Losses at the gene ends were 5 bases for V and 3 bases for J; bases not matched to a gene: 7. The CDR3 bases are TGTGCCAGCAGTAGCCCGGGACAGGGTGACACTGAAGCTTTCTTT. Its translation is CASSSPGQGDTEAFF.

The V gene is TRBV5-1, the J gene TRBJ2-5; perhaps TRBD2 as D (7 bases). Germline CDR1 reads SGHRS; CDR2 reads YFSETQ. Trimming shortened V by 0 bases and J by 4 bases, and 13 bases separated the two germline ends. This CDR3 has 15 amino acids. CDR3 coding DNA: TGCGCCAGCAGCTTGGCCCCGGGGGGCGGAGAGACCCAGTACTTC. Protein product: CASSLAPGGGETQYF.